Listed here is a single T cell receptor beta chain. Its antigen is unknown. The CDR3 length is 15 residues. Trimming cost V 6 bases and J 7 bases; bases outside gene matches: 9. Quantitative 5'-RACE was performed with molecular barcodes, and it yielded the TCR beta libraries. TCRdb ran MiXCR on the 5' RACE reads and lists one entry per CDR3 protein. The profile shows approximately 300,000 distinct CDR3 sequences, roughly 20% of them singletons. The data originate from a study of CD8 T cells in ankylosing spondylitis. Study-level findings and limits: Within ankylosing spondylitis blood, a TCR beta motif made up of eight highly homologous variants appeared to be characteristic. CD8+ by phenotype, disease-linked clones were relatively rare in peripheral blood.

This chain uses TRBV12-3 or TRBV12-4 with TRBJ2-1; 10 bases line up with TRBD2. Sequencing was carried out using blood, either unsorted or a sorted T cell fraction (not recorded which). The receptor's source is a female donor with ankylosing spondylitis or in good health (not recorded which). The CDR3 DNA is TGTGCCAGCAGCCCCCTAGCGGGAGTTAGGAATGAGCAGTTCTTC. As protein: CASSPLAGVRNEQFF.